This TCR beta chain appears in the sequencing data of a study of CD8+CD57+ T cells in acquired aplastic anemia. Profiles of TCR beta VDJ and CDR3 were generated from a genomic DNA template. One entry per CDR3 protein, called by TCRdb with MiXCR from the reads. The sample carries 150,000 to 200,000 distinct CDR3 sequences, over 40% recorded once. Notes on this clonotype: One end of the junction does not line up with germline, which may come from a read error.

The CDR3 runs to 14 residues. CDR1 MNHNS and CDR2 SASEGT come from the germline V gene. Sequenced patients had shown CD8+CD57+ cell expansion by flow cytometry. This receptor was taken from a human donor with aplastic anemia. J is TRBJ1-4 and V is TRBV6-1, with D uncertain. Material: sorted CD4+, CD8+, or CD8+CD57+ T cells (not recorded which) from PBMCs. The CDR3 nucleotides are TGTGCCAGCAAACTCGGTGGCTGCAATGAAAAACCGTTTTTT. Its protein product is CASKLGGCNEKPFF.